One T cell receptor (beta chain) is described in this entry. This sample stems from a study of blood T cell repertoires in COVID-19. Whole-study context: Sources were T cells, B-cell-depleted T cells, or PBMCs; the material itself was cDNA or gDNA.

V lost 4 bases, J lost 0 bases, and 16 bases lay in between. The CDR3 is 17 amino acids. CDR1 SGHRS and CDR2 YFSETQ come from the germline V gene. The protocol was immunoSEQ multiplex PCR, while the TCRdb copy is restricted to in-frame clones and leaves out a portion. The sample contains about 250,000 clones, roughly 90% of which appear only once. The origin of this receptor is a woman in her fifties or sixties who had recovered from COVID-19. The chain uses TRBV5-1 and TRBJ1-4; maybe TRBD1 (6 bases). The material sequenced was PBMCs or T cells enriched from blood (not recorded which). In DNA, the CDR3 is TGCGCCAGCAGCCCACGGACAGAAAGAACAACTAATGAAAAACTGTTTTTT. This translates into CASSPRTERTTNEKLFF. Full variable domain (missing parts from reference TRBV5-1 and TRBJ1-4): KAGVTQTPRYLIKTRGQQVTLSCSPISGHRSVSWYQQTPGQGLQFLFEYFSETQRNKGNFPGRFSGRQFSNSRSEMNVSTLELGDSALYLCASSPRTERTTNEKLFFGSGTQLSVL.